This TCR beta chain was captured in a study of blood T cell repertoires in COVID-19. Study overall: Samples taken during acute and convalescent COVID-19 were collected in the United States, Italy and Spain.

Participants, about 18 to 90 years old, spanned around 25 US areas. Participants' reported clinical history set cohort assignment. As processed by the authors: Amplification of reference gene primers was used by the study to estimate nucleated cell counts. The repertoire was sequenced with immunoSEQ multiplex PCR; TCRdb's copy has only in-frame clones and lacks some. The V and J calls and clone size come from that table; D and trimming were worked out from the DNA. The sample gives some 270,000 clones, 85% of which show up once; 9.1% is in the top ten. Germline lookup yields CDR1 SGHNT and CDR2 YYREEE (reference sequence). J lost 6 bases, V lost 1 base, and 6 bases had no gene match. This CDR3 spans 15 amino acids.

Material: PBMCs or T cells enriched from blood (not recorded which). The chain is built from TRBV5-4 and TRBJ2-1, with 8 bases fitting TRBD2. This TCR derives from a woman aged 45 to 65 with acute COVID-19. The CDR3 bases are TGTGCCAGCAGCTTGAGCGGACTAGCCGTCAATGAGCAGTTCTTC. Protein sequence: CASSLSGLAVNEQFF.